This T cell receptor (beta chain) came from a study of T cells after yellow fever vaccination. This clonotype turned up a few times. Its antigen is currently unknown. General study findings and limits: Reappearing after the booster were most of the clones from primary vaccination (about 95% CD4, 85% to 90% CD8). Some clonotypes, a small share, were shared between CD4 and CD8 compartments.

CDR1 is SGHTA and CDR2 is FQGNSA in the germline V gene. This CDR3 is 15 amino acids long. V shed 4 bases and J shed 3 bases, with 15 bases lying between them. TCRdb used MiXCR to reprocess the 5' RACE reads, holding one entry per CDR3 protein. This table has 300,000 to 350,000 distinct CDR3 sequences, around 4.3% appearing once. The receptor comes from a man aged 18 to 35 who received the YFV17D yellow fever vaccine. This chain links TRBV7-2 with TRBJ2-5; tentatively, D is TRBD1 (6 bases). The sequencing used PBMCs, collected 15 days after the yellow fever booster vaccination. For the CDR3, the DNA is TGTGCCAGCAGCTCGGACAGTCAGGCCAAAGAGACCCAGTACTTC. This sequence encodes CASSSDSQAKETQYF.